This section outlines one TCR beta chain sequence together with its context. Its specificity is unknown. These data originate in a study of OX40 agonist ivuxolimab in advanced cancers. At the level of the study: Across the patients, intravenous ivuxolimab was delivered every 2 weeks at 0.01 to 10 mg/kg.

Here immunoSEQ multiplex PCR was the method, and the copy in TCRdb shows in-frame clones only, minus some. Among roughly 100,000 clones, about 90% were seen once, and the ten largest hold approximately 0.78%. The sampling schedule covered blood at baseline, cycle 4 day 1, and cycle 7 day 1. Broader study findings: Blood T cells, both CD4+ and CD8+, expanded clonally by week 6 at 0.1 to 3.0 mg/kg.

CDR3 size: 23 residues. The V call is TRBV21-1, the J call TRBJ2-1; TRBD1 was called by the table and not checked on the DNA. TRBV21-1 is an annotated pseudogene. The origin of this receptor is an adult with an advanced solid tumor such as melanoma, head and neck, liver or kidney cancer. Sample: CD4+ or CD8+ T cells sorted from blood, taken in a trial of the OX40 agonist ivuxolimab. CDR3: CASSKLAVGGRRDRKVSYNEQFF. For the CDR3, the DNA is TGTGCCAGCAGCAAATTAGCCGTCGGAGGAAGAAGGGACAGGAAAGTCTCCTACAATGAGCAGTTCTTC.